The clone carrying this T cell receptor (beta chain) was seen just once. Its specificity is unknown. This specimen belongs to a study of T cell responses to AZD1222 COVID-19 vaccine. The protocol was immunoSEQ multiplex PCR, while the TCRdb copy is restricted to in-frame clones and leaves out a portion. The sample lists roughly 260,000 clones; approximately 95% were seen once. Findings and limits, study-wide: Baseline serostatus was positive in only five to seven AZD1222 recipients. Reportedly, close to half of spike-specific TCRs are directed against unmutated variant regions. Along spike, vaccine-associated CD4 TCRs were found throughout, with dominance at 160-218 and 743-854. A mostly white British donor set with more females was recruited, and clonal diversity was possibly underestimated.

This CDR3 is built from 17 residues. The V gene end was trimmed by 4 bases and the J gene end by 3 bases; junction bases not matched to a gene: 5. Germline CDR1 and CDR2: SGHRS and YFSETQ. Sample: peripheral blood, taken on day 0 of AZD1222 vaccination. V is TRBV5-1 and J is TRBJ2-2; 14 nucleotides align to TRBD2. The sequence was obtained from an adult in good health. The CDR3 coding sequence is TGCGCCAGCAGCCCCGGACTAGCGGGGGGATACACCGGGGAGCTGTTTTTT. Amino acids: CASSPGLAGGYTGELFF.